The 19 T cell receptor beta chains reported below all come from one sample, sequenced in a study of cytomegalovirus exposure and HLA in healthy donors. 13 Jbeta primers and 60 Vbeta primers were used for the PCR. TCRdb's table, derived via immunoSEQ multiplex PCR, lists solely in-frame clones and lacks some. This table has approximately 140,000 clones, around 86% appearing once. Sequencing was done on a sample of PBMCs. Every receptor here comes from a man younger than 35 in good health and CMV-seronegative.

V gene TRBV30 combines with J gene TRBJ2-1, with 10 nucleotides matching TRBD2. Germline V gene lookup returns CDR1 GTSNPN and CDR2 SVGIG (reference sequence). With 4 bases clipped from V and 4 bases from J, the junction kept 4 bases outside the gene matches. CDR3 length: 14 residues. CDR3 in amino acids: CAWTTSGAYNEQFF. CDR3 sequence (DNA): TGTGCCTGGACAACTAGCGGGGCATACAATGAGCAGTTCTTC.

This rearrangement joins TRBV5-4 to TRBJ2-7; maybe TRBD2 (5 bases). Trimming removed 3 bases at V and 0 bases at J, with 13 bases between. This CDR3 is 15 amino acids long. CDR1 is SGHNT, CDR2 YYREEE, per germline (reference sequence). CDR3 loop: CASSSFGRDSYEQYF. In DNA form, the CDR3 reads TGTGCCAGCAGCTCCTTTGGACGGGACTCCTACGAGCAGTACTTC.

The V call is TRBV10-3, the J call TRBJ2-6, with 9 bases identical to TRBD1. The CDR3 has 19 residues. Trimming took 6 bases from V and 0 from J; bases not matched to a gene: 12. Germline V gene lookup returns CDR1 ENHRY and CDR2 SYGVKD. This CDR3 is CAIRSTTGTGYSGANVLTF. Written as DNA, the CDR3 is TGTGCCATCAGGTCCACCACCGGGACAGGGTACTCTGGGGCCAACGTCCTGACTTTC.

The V and J genes are TRBV4-1 and TRBJ1-4; perhaps TRBD1 as D (6 bases). CDR1 and CDR2 (germline): MGHRA, YSYEKL. The ends were cut back, 4 bases at V and 5 bases at J, with 11 bases in the middle. This CDR3 has 14 amino acids. CDR3 loop: CASSPDRLNEKLFF. The CDR3 DNA follows: TGCGCCAGCAGCCCTGACAGGTTAAATGAAAAACTGTTTTTT.

This rearrangement joins TRBV19 to TRBJ2-1; D is unresolved. V dropped 3 bases and J dropped 3 bases, with 6 bases sitting between them. Germline CDR1 reads LNHDA; CDR2 reads SQIVND (reference sequence). The CDR3 runs to 13 residues. The CDR3 DNA reads as TGTGCCAGTAGTATCTCTAGCTACAATGAGCAGTTCTTC. Amino acids: CASSISSYNEQFF.

V gene TRBV2 combines with J gene TRBJ1-4; the D is unclear. The germline V and J ends were trimmed by 8 bases and 7 bases, with 14 bases remaining between them. CDR1 SNHLY and CDR2 FYNNEI come from the germline V gene. The CDR3 totals 13 residues. The CDR3 is CASEGFTAEKLFF. CDR3 sequence (DNA): TGTGCCAGCGAGGGCTTTACGGCTGAAAAACTGTTTTTT.

The chain couples TRBV13 to TRBJ1-2, with TRBD1 identical over 8 bases. Germline-derived CDR1 and CDR2 are PRHDT and FYEKMQ (reference sequence). This CDR3 comprises 15 residues. V dropped 5 bases and J dropped 5; count of bases not matched to a gene: 10. CDR3 sequence (DNA): TGTGCCAGCAGCAATGACCAGGGGGCTGGATATGGCTACACCTTC. It is translated as CASSNDQGAGYGYTF.

J is TRBJ2-1 and V is TRBV20-1; D unresolved. Germline loops: CDR1 DFQATT, CDR2 SNEGSKA (reference sequence). The CDR3 length is 11 residues. Trimming took 0 bases from V and 8 from J, leaving 5 bases between them. The CDR3 region has the DNA TGCAGTGCTAGAGAACTGGATGAGCAGTTCTTC. Translated: CSARELDEQFF.

This chain uses TRBV2 with TRBJ2-7, with 7 bases that match TRBD2. CDR3 size: 13 residues. V gave up 3 bases and J gave up 7 bases; unmatched junction bases: 6. Germline V gene lookup returns CDR1 SNHLY and CDR2 FYNNEI. CDR3 residues: CASSEGLRVEQYF. CDR3 DNA sequence: TGTGCCAGCAGTGAGGGACTACGCGTAGAGCAGTACTTC. Full variable domain (remainder filled in from reference TRBV2 and TRBJ2-7): EPEVTQTPSHQVTQMGQEVILRCVPISNHLYFYWYRQILGQKVEFLVSFYNNEISEKSEIFDDQFSVERPDGSNFTLKIRSTKLEDSAMYFCASSEGLRVEQYFGPGTRLTVT.

At least ten counts were recorded for this clone. The V gene is TRBV10-1, the J gene TRBJ2-5; TRBD2 matches 8 bases. The CDR3 is 15 residues long. CDR1 WNHNN and CDR2 SYGVQD come from the germline V gene (reference sequence). The ends lost 3 bases at V and 1 base at J; junction bases unmatched: 4. The DNA for the CDR3 is TGCGCCAGCAGTGATCGAGCGGGGGTCCAAGAGACCCAGTACTTC. As protein: CASSDRAGVQETQYF.

The rearrangement links TRBV30 to TRBJ1-2; TRBD1 matches 9 bases. The CDR3 consists of 14 residues. The ends lost 4 bases at V and 4 bases at J; junction bases unmatched: 7. CDR1 and CDR2 (germline): GTSNPN, SVGIG (reference sequence). Here the CDR3 DNA reads TGTGCCTGGATCTACGGGACAGGGCTCTATGGCTACACCTTC. Translated, it gives CAWIYGTGLYGYTF.

This sequence joins TRBV27 and TRBJ1-1, with 8 bases aligning to TRBD1. The CDR3 totals 13 residues. Germline CDR1 and CDR2: MNHEY and SMNVEV (reference sequence). The trim removed 6 bases at V and 2 bases at J, leaving 2 bases unmatched. The CDR3 coding sequence is TGTGCCAGCAGCCAGGGGGCCAACACTGAAGCTTTCTTT. This gives the protein CASSQGANTEAFF.

The chain is built from TRBV4-3 and TRBJ1-6, with D unresolved. With 4 bases removed from V and 8 bases from J, the gap between germline ends came to 9 bases. The CDR3 consists of 13 residues. Germline CDR1 is LGHNA and CDR2 is YSLEER. The DNA for the CDR3 is TGCGCCAGCAGCCGAGGGATTGATTCACCCCTCCACTTT. Protein: CASSRGIDSPLHF.

The chain links TRBV30 to TRBJ1-4; 8 bases map to TRBD1. Per germline, CDR1 GTSNPN and CDR2 SVGIG (reference sequence). The CDR3 is 14 amino acids. V trimming: 5 bases; J trimming: 2 bases; junction bases outside the gene matches: 4. The CDR3 coding sequence is TGTGCCTGGCGGACAGGGCTTACTAATGAAAAACTGTTTTTT. Translation gives CAWRTGLTNEKLFF.

V usage is TRBV27 and J usage is TRBJ2-6; the match to TRBD1 covers 7 bases. The germline CDR1 and CDR2 sequences are MNHEY and SMNVEV (reference sequence). The trim removed 3 bases at V and 4 bases at J, leaving 6 bases unmatched. The CDR3 contains 16 residues. The CDR3 region is CASSFYRGAGANVLTF. DNA for the CDR3: TGTGCCAGCAGTTTCTACAGGGGTGCGGGGGCCAACGTCCTGACTTTC. Supplemented by reference TRBV27 and TRBJ2-6, the full variable domain reads EAQVTQNPRYLITVTGKKLTVTCSQNMNHEYMSWYRQDPGLGLRQIYYSMNVEVTDKGDVPEGYKVSRKEKRNFPLILESPSPNQTSLYFCASSFYRGAGANVLTFGAGSRLTVL.

V gene TRBV7-2 combines with J gene TRBJ1-5, with 8 positions matching TRBD1. The CDR3 has 16 residues. Germline assignment: CDR1 SGHTA and CDR2 FQGNSA. The ends lost 4 bases at V and 5 bases at J; junction bases unmatched: 10. The CDR3 region has the DNA TGTGCCAGCAGCTCCCCCTCCGGACAGGGCCATCAGCCCCAGCATTTT. Translated: CASSSPSGQGHQPQHF.

This chain uses TRBV5-1 with TRBJ1-3; 9 bases agree with TRBD1. The CDR3 loop spans 15 amino acids. Germline V gene data show CDR1 as SGHRS and CDR2 as YFSETQ. V trimming: 5 bases; J trimming: 4 bases; junction bases outside the gene matches: 7. Written as DNA, the CDR3 is TGCGCCAGCAGTCTGGACAGGGGAGCGGGAAACACCATATATTTT. Its translation is CASSLDRGAGNTIYF.

This clone was detected only a few times. V usage is TRBV4-1 and J usage is TRBJ2-5, with D maybe TRBD2 (5 bases). Germline CDR1 is MGHRA and CDR2 is YSYEKL. V was pared by 2 bases and J by 2 bases, with 15 bases between. The CDR3 runs to 16 residues. As DNA, the CDR3 is TGCGCCAGCAGCCAACTGACTACCTCTACTCAAGAGACCCAGTACTTC. This encodes CASSQLTTSTQETQYF.

The V gene is TRBV25-1, the J gene TRBJ2-1; maybe TRBD1 (5 bases). This CDR3 contains 17 residues. Trimming stripped 3 bases from V and 1 base from J, with 16 bases between. Germline CDR1 MGHDK, CDR2 SYGVNS. The CDR3 DNA is TGTGCCAGCAGTGATATAGGCAGGGAATCGTCCTACAATGAGCAGTTCTTC. Translated: CASSDIGRESSYNEQFF.